A selection of T cell receptor beta chains follows, all from one sample in a study of early T cells in non-severe SARS-CoV-2 infection. MiXCR, run by TCRdb on the 5' RACE reads, gives a single entry per CDR3 protein. This table has about 82,000 distinct CDR3 sequences, 13% appearing once. The sequencing sample was made of whole blood. The origin of the receptors is an adult who was a healthcare worker with PCR-confirmed SARS-CoV-2 infection or an uninfected control (not recorded which). The CDR3 runs from the conserved cysteine through the conserved F or W. Fields, in order: J gene, V gene, D gene, clone size, CDR3 DNA, CDR3 protein. A D gene is named only where the DNA matches it firmly. The size of a clone is reported for some rows only, either as once, few or many, or as a class for expanded clones.

TRBJ2-6 TRBV2 . once TGTGCCAGCGAAGGGACATTGGCTGCCGGGGCCAACGTCCTGACTTTC CASEGTLAAGANVLTF
TRBJ2-1 TRBV27 TRBD2 . TGTGCCAGCAGTTCAGGACTAGCGGGGGGGCGGGAGCAGTTCTTC CASSSGLAGGREQFF
TRBJ1-5 TRBV7-9 . . TGTGCCAGCAGCTTAGATTATCAGCCCCAGCATTTT CASSLDYQPQHF
TRBJ2-3 TRBV14 . few TGTGCCAGCAGCCTCCAGGGAACTTACACAGATACGCAGTATTTT CASSLQGTYTDTQYF
TRBJ2-5 TRBV19 TRBD1 . TGTGCCAGTAGTGCCCGGGACAGGACCCAAGAGACCCAGTACTTC CASSARDRTQETQYF
TRBJ2-1 TRBV2 . few TGTGCCAGCAGTGATAGCAGGGGACCGTACAATGAGCAGTTCTTC CASSDSRGPYNEQFF
TRBJ2-4 TRBV7-2 . . TGTGCCAGCAGCCGGATACCCAGCCCGGACTCAGAAAACATTCAGTACTTC CASSRIPSPDSENIQYF
TRBJ2-1 TRBV7-3 . . TGTGCCAGCAGCTTACTGGGTAGCGGAGAAGCCTACAATGAGCAGTTCTTC CASSLLGSGEAYNEQFF
TRBJ1-1 TRBV2 TRBD1 few TGTGCCAGCAGGAAGGACAGGGTAGCTTTCTTT CASRKDRVAFF
TRBJ2-3 TRBV24-1 . many TGTGCCACCAGTCGGGAAAGCACAGATACGCAGTATTTT CATSRESTDTQYF
TRBJ2-7 TRBV11-3 TRBD1 few TGTGCCAGCAGCGGGAGGACAGGGATTAACGAGCAGTACTTC CASSGRTGINEQYF
TRBJ2-2 TRBV7-3 TRBD1 medium-sized TGTGCCAGCAGCTCGGGACAGGGGCCCGGGGAGCTGTTTTTT CASSSGQGPGELFF
TRBJ2-1 TRBV5-1 TRBD2 many TGCGCCAGCAGCCCTGGGACTAGCGGCCTTAATGAGCAGTTCTTC CASSPGTSGLNEQFF
TRBJ1-3 TRBV7-9 . many TGTGCCAGCAGCCCCACCGGCAGCTCTGGAAACACCATATATTTT CASSPTGSSGNTIYF